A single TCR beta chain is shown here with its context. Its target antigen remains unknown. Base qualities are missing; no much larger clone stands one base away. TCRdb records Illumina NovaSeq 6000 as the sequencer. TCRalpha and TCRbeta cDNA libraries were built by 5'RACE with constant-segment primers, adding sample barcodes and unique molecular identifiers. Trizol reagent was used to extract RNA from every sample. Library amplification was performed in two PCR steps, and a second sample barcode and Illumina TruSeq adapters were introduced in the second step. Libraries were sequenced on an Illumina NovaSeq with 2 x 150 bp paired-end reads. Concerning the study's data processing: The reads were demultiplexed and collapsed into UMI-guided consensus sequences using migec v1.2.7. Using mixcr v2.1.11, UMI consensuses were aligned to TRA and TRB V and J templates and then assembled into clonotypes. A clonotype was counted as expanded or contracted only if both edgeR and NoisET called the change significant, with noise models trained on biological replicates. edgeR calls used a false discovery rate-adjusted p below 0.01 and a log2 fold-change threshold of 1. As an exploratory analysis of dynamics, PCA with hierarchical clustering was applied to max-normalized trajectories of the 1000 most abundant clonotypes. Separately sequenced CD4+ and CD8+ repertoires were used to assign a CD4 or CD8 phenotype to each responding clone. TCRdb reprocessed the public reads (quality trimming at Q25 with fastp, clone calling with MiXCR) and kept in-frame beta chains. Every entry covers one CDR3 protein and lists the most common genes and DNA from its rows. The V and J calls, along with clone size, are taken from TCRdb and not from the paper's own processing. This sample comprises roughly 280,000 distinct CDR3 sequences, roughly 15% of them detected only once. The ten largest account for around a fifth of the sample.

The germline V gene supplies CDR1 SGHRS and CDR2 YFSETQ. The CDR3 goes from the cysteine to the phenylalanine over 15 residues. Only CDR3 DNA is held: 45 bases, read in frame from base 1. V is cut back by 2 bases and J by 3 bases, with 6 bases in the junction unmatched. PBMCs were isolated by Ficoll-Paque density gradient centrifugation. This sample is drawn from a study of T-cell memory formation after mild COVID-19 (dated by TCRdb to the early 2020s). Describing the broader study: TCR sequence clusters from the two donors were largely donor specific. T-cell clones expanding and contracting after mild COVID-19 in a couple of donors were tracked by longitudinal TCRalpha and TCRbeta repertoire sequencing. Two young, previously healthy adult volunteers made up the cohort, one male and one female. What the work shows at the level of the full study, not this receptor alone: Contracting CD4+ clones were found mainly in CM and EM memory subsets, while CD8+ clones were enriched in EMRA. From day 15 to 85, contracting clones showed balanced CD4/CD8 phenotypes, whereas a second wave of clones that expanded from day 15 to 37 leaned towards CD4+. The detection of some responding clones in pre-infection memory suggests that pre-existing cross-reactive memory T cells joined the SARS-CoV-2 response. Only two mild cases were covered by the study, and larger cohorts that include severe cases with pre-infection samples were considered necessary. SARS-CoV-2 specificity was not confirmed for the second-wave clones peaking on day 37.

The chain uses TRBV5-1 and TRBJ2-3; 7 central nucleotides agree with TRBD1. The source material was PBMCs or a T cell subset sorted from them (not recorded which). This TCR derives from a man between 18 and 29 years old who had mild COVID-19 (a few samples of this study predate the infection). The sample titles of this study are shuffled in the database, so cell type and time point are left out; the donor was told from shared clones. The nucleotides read TGCGCCAGCAGCTTTGAGGGGGCTTGGACAGATACGCAGTATTTT. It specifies CASSFEGAWTDTQYF.